The clone carrying this T cell receptor (beta chain) was counted a few times. As processed by the authors: For nucleated cells, counts were estimated from reference gene primer amplification. Sequencing was performed with immunoSEQ multiplex PCR; in TCRdb, only in-frame clones are kept and a portion is missing. The V and J calls and clone size were taken over from that table, and D and trimming were inferred from the DNA. The table includes about 100,000 clones, roughly 80% detected once. The CDR3 spans 14 residues. The germline V gene encodes CDR1 SGHTA and CDR2 FQGNSA. The V gene end was trimmed by 7 bases and the J gene end by 0 bases; junction bases not matched to a gene: 5. This entry belongs to a study of blood T cell repertoires in COVID-19. The overall study: Specimens from acute and convalescent COVID-19 originated in the United States, Italy and Spain. PBMCs, B-cell-depleted T cells, or T cells were the source of the cDNA or gDNA that made up the material.

The origin of this receptor is a man between 70 and 80 years old with active or convalescent COVID-19. The chain combines TRBV7-2 with TRBJ1-2; the match to TRBD1 covers 7 bases. Sequenced sample: peripheral blood. The CDR3 sequence is CASTQQGTNYGYTF. The CDR3 nucleotides read TGTGCCAGCACCCAACAGGGGACTAACTATGGCTACACCTTC.